The clone carrying this T cell receptor beta chain was detected a few times. This sample was included in a study of identical twins. TCRdb reprocessed the 5' RACE reads with MiXCR, giving one entry per CDR3 protein. The sample holds hundreds of thousands of distinct CDR3 sequences; about 20% are singletons and the top ten take over 4%. V was pared by 7 bases and J by 8 bases, with 14 bases between. The germline CDR1 and CDR2 sequences are DFQATT and SNEGSKA (reference sequence). The CDR3 has 12 residues. The same data also went into a second study, on T cells expressing NK-cell markers.

This receptor was identified in a young woman in good health. The sequencing sample was made of PBMCs. V and J are TRBV20-1 and TRBJ1-4; no definite D call. CDR3 residues: CSVGRREEKLFF. For the CDR3, the DNA is TGCAGTGTAGGTCGTAGGGAAGAAAAACTGTTTTTT.